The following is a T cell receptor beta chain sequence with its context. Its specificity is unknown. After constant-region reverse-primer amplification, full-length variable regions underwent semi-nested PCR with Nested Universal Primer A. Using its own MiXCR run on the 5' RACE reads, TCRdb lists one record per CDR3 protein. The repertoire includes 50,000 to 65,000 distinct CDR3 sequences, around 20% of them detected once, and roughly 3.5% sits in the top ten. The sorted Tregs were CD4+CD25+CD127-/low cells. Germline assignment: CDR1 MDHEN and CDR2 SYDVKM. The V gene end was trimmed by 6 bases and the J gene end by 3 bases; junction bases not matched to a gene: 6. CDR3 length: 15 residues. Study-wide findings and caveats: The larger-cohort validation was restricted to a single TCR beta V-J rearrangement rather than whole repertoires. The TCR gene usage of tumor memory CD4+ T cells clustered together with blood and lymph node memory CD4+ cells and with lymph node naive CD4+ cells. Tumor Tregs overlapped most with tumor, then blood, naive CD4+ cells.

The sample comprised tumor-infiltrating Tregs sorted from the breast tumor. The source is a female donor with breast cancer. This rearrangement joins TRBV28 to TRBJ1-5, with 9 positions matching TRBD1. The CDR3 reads CASSDTGGNNQPQHF. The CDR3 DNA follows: TGTGCCAGCAGCGACACAGGGGGCAACAATCAGCCCCAGCATTTT.